This record looks at one T cell receptor beta chain sequence and its context. The antigen remains unidentified. These data originate in a study of vaccination and CD4 T cells after COVID-19. Whole-study results and caveats: Median roughly 86% of reactive clones detected in convalescent patients emerged only post-vaccination.

As to treatment: roughly 10-day PBMC culture with coronavirus spike peptide pools or control peptides (ViraFEST assay). The length of the CDR3 is 14 residues. The V gene end was trimmed by 4 bases and the J gene end by 5 bases; junction bases not matched to a gene: 8. CDR1 is SGHRS and CDR2 is YFSETQ in the germline V gene. CD4+ T cells that had been cultured provided DNA sequenced with the Oncomine TCR Beta short-read assay. TCRdb fed the PCR reads into MiXCR, producing one record per CDR3 protein. The table records 11,000 or so distinct CDR3 sequences, 44% of them present only once. This chain connects TRBV5-1 to TRBJ2-7, with 8 bases that match TRBD2. This TCR came from a human donor who had recovered from COVID-19. Sequencing input: CD4+ T cells from blood, cultured in vitro. In DNA form, the CDR3 reads TGCGCCAGCAGCCCGACTAGCGCGGGCCACGAGCAGTACTTC. Its translation: CASSPTSAGHEQYF.